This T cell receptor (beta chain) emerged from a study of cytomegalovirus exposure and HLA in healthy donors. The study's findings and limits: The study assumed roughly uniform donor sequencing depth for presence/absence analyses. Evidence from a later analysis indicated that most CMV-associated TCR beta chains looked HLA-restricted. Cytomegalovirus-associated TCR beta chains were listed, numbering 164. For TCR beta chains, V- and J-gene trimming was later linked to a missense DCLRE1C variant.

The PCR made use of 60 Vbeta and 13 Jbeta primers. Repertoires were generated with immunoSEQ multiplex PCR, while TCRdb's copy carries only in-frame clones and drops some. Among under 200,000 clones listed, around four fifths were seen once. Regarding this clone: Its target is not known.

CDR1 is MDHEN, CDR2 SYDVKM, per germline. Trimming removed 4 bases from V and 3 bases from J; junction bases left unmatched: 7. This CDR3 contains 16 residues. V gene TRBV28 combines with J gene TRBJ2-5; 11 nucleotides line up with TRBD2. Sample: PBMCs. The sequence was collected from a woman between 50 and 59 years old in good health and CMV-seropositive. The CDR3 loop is CASSSLAGGLKETQYF. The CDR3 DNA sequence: TGTGCCAGCAGTTCCCTAGCGGGGGGTCTTAAAGAGACCCAGTACTTC.